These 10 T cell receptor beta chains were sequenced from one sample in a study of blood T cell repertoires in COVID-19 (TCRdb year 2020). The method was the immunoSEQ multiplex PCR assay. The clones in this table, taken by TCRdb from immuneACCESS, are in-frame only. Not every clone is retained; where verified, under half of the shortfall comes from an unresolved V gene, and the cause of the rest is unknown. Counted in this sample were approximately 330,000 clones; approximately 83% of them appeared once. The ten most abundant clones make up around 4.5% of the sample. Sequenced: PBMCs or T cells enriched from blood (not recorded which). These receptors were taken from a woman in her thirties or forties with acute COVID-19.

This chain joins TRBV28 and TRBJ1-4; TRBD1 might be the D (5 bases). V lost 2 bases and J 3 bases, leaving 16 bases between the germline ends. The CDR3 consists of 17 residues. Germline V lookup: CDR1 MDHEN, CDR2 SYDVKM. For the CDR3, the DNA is TGTGCCAGCAGTTTAGGTGTCAGGGCATACTCTAATGAAAAACTGTTTTTT. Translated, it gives CASSLGVRAYSNEKLFF.

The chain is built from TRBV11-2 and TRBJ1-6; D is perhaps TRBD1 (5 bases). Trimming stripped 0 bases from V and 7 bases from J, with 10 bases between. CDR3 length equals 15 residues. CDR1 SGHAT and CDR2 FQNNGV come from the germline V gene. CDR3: CASSLEDSLNSPLHF. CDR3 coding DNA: TGTGCCAGCAGCTTAGAAGACAGCCTGAATTCACCCCTCCACTTT.

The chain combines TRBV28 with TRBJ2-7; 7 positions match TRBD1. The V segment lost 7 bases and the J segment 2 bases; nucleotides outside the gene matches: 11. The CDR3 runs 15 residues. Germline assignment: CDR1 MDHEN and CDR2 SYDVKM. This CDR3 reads CASTTFPQGAYEQYF. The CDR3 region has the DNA TGTGCCAGCACCACGTTCCCGCAGGGGGCCTACGAGCAGTACTTC.

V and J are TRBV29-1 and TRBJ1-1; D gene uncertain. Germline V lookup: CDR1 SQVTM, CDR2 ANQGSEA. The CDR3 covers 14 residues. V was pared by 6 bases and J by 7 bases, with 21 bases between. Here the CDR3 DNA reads TGCAGCGTCTCAAGAGGCCTCTCTCCAGATGAAGCTTTCTTT. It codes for CSVSRGLSPDEAFF.

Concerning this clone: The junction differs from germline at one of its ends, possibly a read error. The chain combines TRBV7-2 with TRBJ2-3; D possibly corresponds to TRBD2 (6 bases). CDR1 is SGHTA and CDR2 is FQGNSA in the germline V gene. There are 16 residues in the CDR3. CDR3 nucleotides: TGTGCCAGCACCTTAGTGGGGGGTTCTAGCACAGATACGCAGTATTTT. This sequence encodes CASTLVGGSSTDTQYF.

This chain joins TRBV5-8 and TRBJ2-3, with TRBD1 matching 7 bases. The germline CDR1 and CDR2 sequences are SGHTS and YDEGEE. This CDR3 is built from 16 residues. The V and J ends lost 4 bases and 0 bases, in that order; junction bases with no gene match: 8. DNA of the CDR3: TGTGCCAGCAGCACCCGACAGGGCACTAGCACAGATACGCAGTATTTT. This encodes CASSTRQGTSTDTQYF. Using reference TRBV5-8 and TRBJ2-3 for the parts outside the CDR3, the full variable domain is EAGVTQSPTHLIKTRGQQATLRCSPISGHTSVYWYQQALGLGLQFLLWYDEGEERNRGNFPPRFSGRQFPNYSSELNVNALELEDSALYLCASSTRQGTSTDTQYFGPGTRLTVL.

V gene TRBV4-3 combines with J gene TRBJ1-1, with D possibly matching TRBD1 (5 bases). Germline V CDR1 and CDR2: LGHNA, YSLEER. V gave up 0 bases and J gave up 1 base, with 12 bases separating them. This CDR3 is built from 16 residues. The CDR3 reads CASSQDSGRRNTEAFF. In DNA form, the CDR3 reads TGCGCCAGCAGCCAAGACTCAGGGAGGCGGAACACTGAAGCTTTCTTT.

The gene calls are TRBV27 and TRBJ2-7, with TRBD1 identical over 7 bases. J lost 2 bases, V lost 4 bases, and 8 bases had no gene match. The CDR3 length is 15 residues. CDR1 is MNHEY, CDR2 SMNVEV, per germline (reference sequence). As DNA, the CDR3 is TGTGCCAGCAGTTCTTTATCTCAGGGGGCCTACGAGCAGTACTTC. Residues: CASSSLSQGAYEQYF.

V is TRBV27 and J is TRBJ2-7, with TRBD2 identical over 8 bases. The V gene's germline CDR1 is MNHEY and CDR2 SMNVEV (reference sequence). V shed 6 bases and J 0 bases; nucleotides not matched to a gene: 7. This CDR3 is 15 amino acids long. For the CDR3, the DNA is TGTGCCAGCAGCAAAGGGAGCGGGAGCTCCTACGAGCAGTACTTC. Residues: CASSKGSGSSYEQYF.

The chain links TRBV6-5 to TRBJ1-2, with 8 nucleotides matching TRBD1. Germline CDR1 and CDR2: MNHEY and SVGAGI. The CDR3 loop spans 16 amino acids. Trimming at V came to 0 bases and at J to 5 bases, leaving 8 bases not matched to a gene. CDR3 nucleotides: TGTGCCAGCAGTTACTCGAATTCCCGACAGGGGTATGGCTACACCTTC. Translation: CASSYSNSRQGYGYTF.